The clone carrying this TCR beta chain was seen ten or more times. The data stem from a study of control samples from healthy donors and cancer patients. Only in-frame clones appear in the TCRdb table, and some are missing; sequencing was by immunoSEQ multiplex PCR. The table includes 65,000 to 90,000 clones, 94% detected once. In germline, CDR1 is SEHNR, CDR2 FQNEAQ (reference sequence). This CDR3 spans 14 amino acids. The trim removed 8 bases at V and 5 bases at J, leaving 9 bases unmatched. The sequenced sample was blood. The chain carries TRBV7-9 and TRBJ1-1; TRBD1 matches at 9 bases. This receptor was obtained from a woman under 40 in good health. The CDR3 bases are TGTGCCAGCGAGCCGGACAGGGGTGTGACTGAAGCTTTCTTT. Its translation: CASEPDRGVTEAFF.